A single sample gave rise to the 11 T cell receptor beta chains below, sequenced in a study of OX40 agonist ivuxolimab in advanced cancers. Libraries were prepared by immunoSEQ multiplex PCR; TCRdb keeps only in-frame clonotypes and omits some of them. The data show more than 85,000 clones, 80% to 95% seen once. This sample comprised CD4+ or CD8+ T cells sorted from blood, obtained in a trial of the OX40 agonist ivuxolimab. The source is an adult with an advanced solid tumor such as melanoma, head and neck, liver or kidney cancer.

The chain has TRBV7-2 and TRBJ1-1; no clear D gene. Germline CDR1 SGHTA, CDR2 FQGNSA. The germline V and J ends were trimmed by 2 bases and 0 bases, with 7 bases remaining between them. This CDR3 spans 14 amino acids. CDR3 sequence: CASSLNSMNTEAFF. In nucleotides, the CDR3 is TGTGCCAGCAGCTTAAACAGCATGAACACTGAAGCTTTCTTT.

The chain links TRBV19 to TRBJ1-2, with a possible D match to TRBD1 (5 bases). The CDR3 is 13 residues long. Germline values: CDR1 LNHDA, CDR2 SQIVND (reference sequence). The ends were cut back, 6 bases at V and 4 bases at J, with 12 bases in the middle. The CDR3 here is CASSRQGTYGYTF. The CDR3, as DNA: TGTGCCAGTAGCCGGCAGGGAACCTATGGCTACACCTTC.

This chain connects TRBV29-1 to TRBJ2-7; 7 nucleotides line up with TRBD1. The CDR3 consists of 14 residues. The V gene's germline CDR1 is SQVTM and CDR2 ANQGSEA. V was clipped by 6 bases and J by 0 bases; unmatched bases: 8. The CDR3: CSVSGTASSYEQYF. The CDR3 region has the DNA TGCAGCGTGTCCGGGACAGCCAGCTCCTACGAGCAGTACTTC.

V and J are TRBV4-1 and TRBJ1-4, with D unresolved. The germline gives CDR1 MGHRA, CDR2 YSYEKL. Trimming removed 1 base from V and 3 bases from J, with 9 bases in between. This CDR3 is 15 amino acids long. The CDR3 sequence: CASSQVWRSNEKLFF. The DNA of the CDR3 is TGCGCCAGCAGCCAAGTGTGGCGATCTAATGAAAAACTGTTTTTT.

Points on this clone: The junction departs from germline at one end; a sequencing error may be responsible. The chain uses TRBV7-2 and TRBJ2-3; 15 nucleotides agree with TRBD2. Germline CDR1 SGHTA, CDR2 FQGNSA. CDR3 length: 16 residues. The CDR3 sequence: CVSTRTSGRGGDTQYF. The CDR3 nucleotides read TGTGTCAGCACCCGGACTAGCGGGAGGGGGGGGGATACGCAGTATTTT.

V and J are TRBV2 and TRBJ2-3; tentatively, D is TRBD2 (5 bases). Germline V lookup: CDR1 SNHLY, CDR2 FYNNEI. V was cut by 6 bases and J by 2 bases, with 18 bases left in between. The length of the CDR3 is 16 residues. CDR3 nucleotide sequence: TGTGCCAGCAGCCCCGGACTTTCGAGCTTCACAGATACGCAGTATTTT. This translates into CASSPGLSSFTDTQYF.

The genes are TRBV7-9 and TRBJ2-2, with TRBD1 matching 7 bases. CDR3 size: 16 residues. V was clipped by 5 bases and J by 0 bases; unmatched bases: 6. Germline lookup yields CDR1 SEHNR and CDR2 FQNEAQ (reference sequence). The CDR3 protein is CASSPRQGANTGELFF. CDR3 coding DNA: TGTGCCAGCAGCCCCCGGCAGGGGGCGAACACCGGGGAGCTGTTTTTT.

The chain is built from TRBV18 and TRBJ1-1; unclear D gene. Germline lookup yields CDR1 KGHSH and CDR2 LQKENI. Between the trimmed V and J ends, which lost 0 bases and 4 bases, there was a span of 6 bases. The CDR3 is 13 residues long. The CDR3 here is CASSPPQATEAFF. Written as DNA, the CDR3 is TGTGCCAGCTCACCACCCCAGGCCACTGAAGCTTTCTTT.

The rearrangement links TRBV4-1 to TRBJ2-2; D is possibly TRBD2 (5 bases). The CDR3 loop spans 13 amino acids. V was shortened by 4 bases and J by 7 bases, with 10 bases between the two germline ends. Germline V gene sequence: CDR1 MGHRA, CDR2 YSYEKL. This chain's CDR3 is CASSRAGVGELFF. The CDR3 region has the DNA TGCGCCAGCAGCCGGGCGGGCGTCGGGGAGCTGTTTTTT.

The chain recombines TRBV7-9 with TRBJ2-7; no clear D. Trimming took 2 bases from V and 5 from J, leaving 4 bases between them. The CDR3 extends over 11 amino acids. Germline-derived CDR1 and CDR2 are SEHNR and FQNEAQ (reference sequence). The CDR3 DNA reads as TGTGCCAGCAGCTTAACCCACGAGCAGTACTTC. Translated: CASSLTHEQYF.

The CDR3 spells CASSVLAGPYNEQFF. DNA of the CDR3: TGTGCCAGCAGTGTCTTAGCGGGACCCTACAATGAGCAGTTCTTC. The chain recombines TRBV6-4 with TRBJ2-1, with 8 positions matching TRBD2. J lost 2 bases, V lost 4 bases, and 4 bases had no gene match. CDR1 is MRHNA and CDR2 is SNTAGT in the germline V gene. This CDR3 is built from 15 residues.